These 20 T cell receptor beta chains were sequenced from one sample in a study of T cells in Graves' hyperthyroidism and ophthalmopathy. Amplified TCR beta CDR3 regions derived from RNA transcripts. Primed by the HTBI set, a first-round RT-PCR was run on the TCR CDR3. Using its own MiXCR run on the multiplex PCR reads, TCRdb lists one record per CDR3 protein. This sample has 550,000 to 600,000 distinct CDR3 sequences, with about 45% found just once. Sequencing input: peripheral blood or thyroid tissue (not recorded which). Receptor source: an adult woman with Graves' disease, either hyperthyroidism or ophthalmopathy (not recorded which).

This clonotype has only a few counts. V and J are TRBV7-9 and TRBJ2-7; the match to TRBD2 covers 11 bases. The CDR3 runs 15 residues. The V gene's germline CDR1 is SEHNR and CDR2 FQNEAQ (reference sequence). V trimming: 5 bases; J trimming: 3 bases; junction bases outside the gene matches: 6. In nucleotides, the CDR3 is TGTGCCAGCAGCCCCGCGGGACTAGCGGTCTACGAGCAGTACTTC. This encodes CASSPAGLAVYEQYF.

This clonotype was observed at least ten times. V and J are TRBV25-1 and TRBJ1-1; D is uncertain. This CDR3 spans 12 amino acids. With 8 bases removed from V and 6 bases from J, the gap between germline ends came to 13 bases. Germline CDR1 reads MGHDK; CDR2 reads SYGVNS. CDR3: CASGRSLAEAFF. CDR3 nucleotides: TGTGCCAGCGGCCGATCGCTCGCTGAAGCTTTCTTT. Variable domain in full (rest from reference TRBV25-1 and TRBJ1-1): EADIYQTPRYLVIGTGKKITLECSQTMGHDKMYWYQQDPGMELHLIHYSYGVNSTEKGDLSSESTVSRIRTEHFPLTLESARPSHTSQYLCASGRSLAEAFFGQGTRLTVV.

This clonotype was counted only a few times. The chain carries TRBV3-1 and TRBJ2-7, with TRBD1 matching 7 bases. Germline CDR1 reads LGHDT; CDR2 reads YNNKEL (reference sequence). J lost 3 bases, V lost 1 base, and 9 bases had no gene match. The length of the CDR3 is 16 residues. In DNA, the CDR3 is TGTGCCAGCAGCCAAGGGGCGTCGACAGGGAGCTACGAGCAGTACTTC. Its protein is CASSQGASTGSYEQYF.

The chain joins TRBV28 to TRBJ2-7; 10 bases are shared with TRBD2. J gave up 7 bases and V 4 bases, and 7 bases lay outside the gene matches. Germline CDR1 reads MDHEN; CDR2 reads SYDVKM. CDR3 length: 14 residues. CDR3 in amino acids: CASSSPGLASEQYF. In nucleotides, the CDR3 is TGTGCCAGCAGTTCCCCGGGACTAGCGAGTGAGCAGTACTTC.

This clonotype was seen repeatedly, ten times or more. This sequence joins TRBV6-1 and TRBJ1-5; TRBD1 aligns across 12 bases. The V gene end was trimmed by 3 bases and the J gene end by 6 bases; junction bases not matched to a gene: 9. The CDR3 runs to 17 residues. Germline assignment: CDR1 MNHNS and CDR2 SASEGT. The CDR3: CASSDYLGTGGLQPQHF. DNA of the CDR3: TGTGCCAGCAGTGACTACCTTGGGACAGGGGGCCTTCAGCCCCAGCATTTT.

In DNA, the CDR3 is TGTGCCAGCAGCTCCCGAGCCAGGGGGCGATTTGGCTACACCTTC. This encodes CASSSRARGRFGYTF. V and J are TRBV7-9 and TRBJ1-2; 8 nucleotides match TRBD1. CDR1 is SEHNR, CDR2 FQNEAQ, per germline (reference sequence). V shed 4 bases, J shed 7 bases, and the junction held 11 bases outside the gene matches. The CDR3 totals 15 residues.

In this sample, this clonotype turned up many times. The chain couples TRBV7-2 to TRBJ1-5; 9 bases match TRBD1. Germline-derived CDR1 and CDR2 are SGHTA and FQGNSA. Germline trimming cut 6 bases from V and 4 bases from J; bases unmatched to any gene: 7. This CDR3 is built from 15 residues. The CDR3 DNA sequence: TGTGCCAGCAGACAAGACAGGGGGTCAAATCAGCCCCAGCATTTT. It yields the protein CASRQDRGSNQPQHF. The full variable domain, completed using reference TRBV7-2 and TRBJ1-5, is GAGVSQSPSNKVTEKGKDVELRCDPISGHTALYWYRQSLGQGLEFLIYFQGNSAPDKSGLPSDRFSAERTGGSVSTLTIQRTQQEDSAVYLCASRQDRGSNQPQHFGDGTRLSIL.

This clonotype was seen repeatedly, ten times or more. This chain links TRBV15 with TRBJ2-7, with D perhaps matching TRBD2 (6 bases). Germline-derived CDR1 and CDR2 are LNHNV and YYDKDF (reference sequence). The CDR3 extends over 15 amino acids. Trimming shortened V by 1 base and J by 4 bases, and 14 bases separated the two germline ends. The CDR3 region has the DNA TGTGCCACCAGCAGAGTTCGGGAGACGGTTTACGAGCAGTACTTC. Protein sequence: CATSRVRETVYEQYF.

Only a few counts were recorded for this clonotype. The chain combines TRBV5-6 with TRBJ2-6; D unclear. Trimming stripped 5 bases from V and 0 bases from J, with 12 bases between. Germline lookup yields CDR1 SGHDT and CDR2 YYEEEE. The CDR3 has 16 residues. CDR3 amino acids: CASSPAPGSGANVLTF. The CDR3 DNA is TGTGCCAGCAGTCCCGCGCCCGGCTCTGGGGCCAACGTCCTGACTTTC.

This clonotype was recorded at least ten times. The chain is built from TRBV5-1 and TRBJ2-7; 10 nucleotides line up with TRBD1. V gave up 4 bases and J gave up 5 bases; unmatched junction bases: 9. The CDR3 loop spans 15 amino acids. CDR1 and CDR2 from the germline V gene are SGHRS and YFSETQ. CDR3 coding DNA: TGCGCCAGCAGCGCCTGGGGGACAGGGGTCGACGAGCAGTACTTC. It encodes CASSAWGTGVDEQYF.

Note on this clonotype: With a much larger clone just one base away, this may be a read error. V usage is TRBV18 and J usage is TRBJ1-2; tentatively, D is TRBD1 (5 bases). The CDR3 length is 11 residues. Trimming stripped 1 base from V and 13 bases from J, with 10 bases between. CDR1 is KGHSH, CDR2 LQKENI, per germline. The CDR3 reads CASSPLGLPTF. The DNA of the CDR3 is TGTGCCAGCTCACCACTGGGGCTGCCCACCTTC.

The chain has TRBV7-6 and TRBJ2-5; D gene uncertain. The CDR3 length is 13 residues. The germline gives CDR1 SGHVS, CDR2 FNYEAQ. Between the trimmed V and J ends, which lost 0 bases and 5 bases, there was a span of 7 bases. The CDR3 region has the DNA TGTGCCAGCAGCTTAGCTATGTTGGAGACCCAGTACTTC. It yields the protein CASSLAMLETQYF. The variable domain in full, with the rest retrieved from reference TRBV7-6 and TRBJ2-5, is GAGVSQSPRYKVTKRGQDVALRCDPISGHVSLYWYRQALGQGPEFLTYFNYEAQQDKSGLPNDRFSAERPEGSISTLTIQRTEQRDSAMYRCASSLAMLETQYFGPGTRLLVL.

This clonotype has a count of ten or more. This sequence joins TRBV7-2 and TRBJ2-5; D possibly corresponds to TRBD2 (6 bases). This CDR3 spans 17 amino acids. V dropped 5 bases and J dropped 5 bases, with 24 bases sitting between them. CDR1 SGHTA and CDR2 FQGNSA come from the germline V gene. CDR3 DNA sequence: TGTGCCAGCAGCCGCGGGGACCCGGCGAGGTGGGGGGAGACCCAGTACTTC. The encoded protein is CASSRGDPARWGETQYF. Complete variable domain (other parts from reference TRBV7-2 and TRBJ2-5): GAGVSQSPSNKVTEKGKDVELRCDPISGHTALYWYRQSLGQGLEFLIYFQGNSAPDKSGLPSDRFSAERTGGSVSTLTIQRTQQEDSAVYLCASSRGDPARWGETQYFGPGTRLLVL.

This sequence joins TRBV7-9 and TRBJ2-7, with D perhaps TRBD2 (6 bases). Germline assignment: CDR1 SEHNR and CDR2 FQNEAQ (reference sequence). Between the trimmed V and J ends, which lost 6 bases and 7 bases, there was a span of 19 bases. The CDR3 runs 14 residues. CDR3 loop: CASSPTPVGSEQYF. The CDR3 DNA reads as TGTGCCAGCAGTCCTACCCCCGTCGGGAGTGAGCAGTACTTC.

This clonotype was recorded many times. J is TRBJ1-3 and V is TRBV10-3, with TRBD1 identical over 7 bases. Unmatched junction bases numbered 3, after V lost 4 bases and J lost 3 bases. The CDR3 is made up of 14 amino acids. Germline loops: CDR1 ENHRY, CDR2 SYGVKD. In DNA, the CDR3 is TGTGCCATCAGTGCTCCAGGGGGTGGAAACACCATATATTTT. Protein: CAISAPGGGNTIYF.

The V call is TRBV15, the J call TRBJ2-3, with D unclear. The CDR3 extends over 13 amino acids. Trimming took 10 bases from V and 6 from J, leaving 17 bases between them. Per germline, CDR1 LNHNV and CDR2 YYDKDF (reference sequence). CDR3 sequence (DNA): TGTGCCAGTAGTATAGAAAGCTCTGATACGCAGTATTTT. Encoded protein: CASSIESSDTQYF.

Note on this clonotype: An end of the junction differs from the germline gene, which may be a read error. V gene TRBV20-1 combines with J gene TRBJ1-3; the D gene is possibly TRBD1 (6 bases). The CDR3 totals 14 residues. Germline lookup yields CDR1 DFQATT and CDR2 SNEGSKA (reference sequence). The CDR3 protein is CSASQGSSGSTIYF. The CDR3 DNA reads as TGCAGTGCCAGCCAGGGGAGCTCTGGAAGCACCATATATTTT.

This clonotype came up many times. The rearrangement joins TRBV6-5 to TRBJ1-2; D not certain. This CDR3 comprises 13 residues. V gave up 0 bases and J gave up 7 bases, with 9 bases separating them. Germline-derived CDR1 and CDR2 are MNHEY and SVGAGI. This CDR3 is CASSYSLGLGYTF. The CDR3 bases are TGTGCCAGCAGTTACTCCCTCGGGCTTGGCTACACCTTC.

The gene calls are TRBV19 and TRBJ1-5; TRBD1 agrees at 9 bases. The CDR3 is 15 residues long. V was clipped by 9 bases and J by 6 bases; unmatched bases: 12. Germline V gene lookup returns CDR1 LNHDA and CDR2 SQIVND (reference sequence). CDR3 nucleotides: TGTGCCAGCAGCATTACAGGGGGCGCGGGTCAGCCCCAGCATTTT. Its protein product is CASSITGGAGQPQHF.

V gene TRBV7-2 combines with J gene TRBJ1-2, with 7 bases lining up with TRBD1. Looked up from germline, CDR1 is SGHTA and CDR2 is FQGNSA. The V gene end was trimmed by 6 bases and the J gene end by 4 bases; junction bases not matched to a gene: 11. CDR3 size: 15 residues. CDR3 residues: CASRQDTGTVYGYTF. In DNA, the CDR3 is TGTGCCAGCAGACAGGACACCGGGACAGTCTATGGCTACACCTTC. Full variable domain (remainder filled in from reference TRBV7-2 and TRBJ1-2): GAGVSQSPSNKVTEKGKDVELRCDPISGHTALYWYRQSLGQGLEFLIYFQGNSAPDKSGLPSDRFSAERTGGSVSTLTIQRTQQEDSAVYLCASRQDTGTVYGYTFGSGTRLTVV.